The next 20 T cell receptor beta chains were all read from a single sample in a study of cytomegalovirus exposure and HLA in healthy donors. A multiplex PCR was run with 60 Vbeta primers and 13 Jbeta primers. Sequencing used immunoSEQ multiplex PCR; TCRdb keeps in-frame clones, though not all of them. This table holds 100,000 to 150,000 clones, around 77% found once. Sequencing was carried out using PBMCs. The receptors shown here come from a woman in her thirties or forties in good health and CMV-seropositive.

This rearrangement joins TRBV5-1 to TRBJ2-2; 7 bases are shared with TRBD1. V trimming: 2 bases; J trimming: 4 bases; junction bases outside the gene matches: 2. CDR1 SGHRS and CDR2 YFSETQ come from the germline V gene. The CDR3 is made up of 14 amino acids. This CDR3 is CASSFDRVTGELFF. The CDR3 DNA is TGCGCCAGCAGCTTCGACAGGGTCACCGGGGAGCTGTTTTTT.

This clone was seen repeatedly, ten times or more. This rearrangement joins TRBV2 to TRBJ1-3; no clear D gene. Trimming pared 11 bases from V and 4 bases from J, leaving 9 bases between. The CDR3 totals 11 residues. Germline lookup yields CDR1 SNHLY and CDR2 FYNNEI. CDR3 amino acids: CAGSQGNTIYF. As DNA, the CDR3 is TGTGCCGGCTCTCAGGGAAACACCATATATTTT.

Notes on this clone: At one end the junction does not follow the germline gene, possibly because of a read error. The chain links TRBV18 to TRBJ1-1; weak D call: TRBD1 (6 bases). The germline gives CDR1 KGHSH, CDR2 LQKENI. There are 14 residues in the CDR3. CDR3 DNA: TGTGCCAGCTCACCGAAAACAGGGAACGCTGAAGCTTTCTTT. It yields the protein CASSPKTGNAEAFF. The full variable domain, its missing parts supplied by reference TRBV18 and TRBJ1-1, is NAGVMQNPRHLVRRRGQEARLRCSPMKGHSHVYWYRQLPEEGLKFMVYLQKENIIDESGMPKERFSAEFPKEGPSILRIQQVVRGDSAAYFCASSPKTGNAEAFFGQGTRLTVV.

The count of this clone is one. The genes are TRBV6-1 and TRBJ2-1; 14 bases are a match to TRBD2. There are 15 residues in the CDR3. Germline V CDR1 and CDR2: MNHNS, SASEGT. V shed 3 bases, J shed 9 bases, and the junction held 4 bases outside the gene matches. In DNA, the CDR3 is TGTGCCAGCAGTGAGGGACTAGCGGGAGTAAGTGAGCAGTTCTTC. Protein: CASSEGLAGVSEQFF.

In its sample, this clone was seen once. This chain uses TRBV25-1 with TRBJ2-7; tentatively, D is TRBD2 (6 bases). Germline V gene sequence: CDR1 MGHDK, CDR2 SYGVNS. Trimming shortened V by 6 bases and J by 3 bases, and 9 bases separated the two germline ends. This CDR3 has 12 amino acids. The CDR3 sequence is CASRGTVYEQYF. CDR3 nucleotides: TGTGCCAGCAGGGGGACTGTCTACGAGCAGTACTTC.

This clone has just one count. This chain links TRBV4-1 with TRBJ2-5; possible D gene TRBD2, 6 bases. The last part of the DNA fits TRBJ2-7 better; the J call may be wrong. Looked up from germline, CDR1 is MGHRA and CDR2 is YSYEKL. CDR3 length: 15 residues. The CDR3 DNA reads TGCGCCAGCAGCCGAGGAAATAGCGGATCCTACGAGCAGTACTTC. It yields the protein CASSRGNSGSYEQYF.

This clone has a handful of counts. The CDR3 is CASSPSNTGELFF. DNA of the CDR3: TGTGCCAGCAGCCCTTCGAACACCGGGGAGCTGTTTTTT. The chain has TRBV4-2 and TRBJ2-2; D not resolved. CDR3 length: 13 residues. Germline assignment: CDR1 LGHNA and CDR2 YNFKEQ. The germline V and J ends were trimmed by 4 bases and 0 bases, with 3 bases remaining between them.

The rearrangement links TRBV28 to TRBJ2-1; 15 bases map to TRBD2. The CDR3 consists of 14 residues. Germline V gene sequence: CDR1 MDHEN, CDR2 SYDVKM. Losses at the gene ends were 8 bases for V and 8 bases for J; bases not matched to a gene: 4. In nucleotides, the CDR3 is TGTGCCAGCTCGGGACTAGCGGGAGGTGATGAGCAGTTCTTC. Its protein is CASSGLAGGDEQFF.

The chain links TRBV5-1 to TRBJ1-1; 9 nucleotides align to TRBD1. Trimming removed 7 bases from V and 5 bases from J; junction bases left unmatched: 18. Germline V gene lookup returns CDR1 SGHRS and CDR2 YFSETQ. This CDR3 region has 17 residues. Written as DNA, the CDR3 is TGCGCCAGCGGACATATCAACAGGGGGCAAGGGGGGACTGAAGCTTTCTTT. It yields the protein CASGHINRGQGGTEAFF.

The chain employs TRBV18 and TRBJ2-4, with D hard to call. The CDR3 spans 14 residues. Trimming removed 3 bases from V and 1 base from J, with 7 bases in between. Germline V gene lookup returns CDR1 KGHSH and CDR2 LQKENI. CDR3 residues: CASSPQVAKNIQYF. CDR3 in DNA: TGTGCCAGCTCACCCCAGGTGGCCAAAAACATTCAGTACTTC.

For this clone: At one of its ends the junction is not consistent with the germline gene, which may arise from a read error. The rearrangement uses TRBV5-6 and TRBJ1-1, with no clear D. Germline V gives CDR1 SGHDT, CDR2 YYEEEE. The CDR3 sequence is 14 residues long. For the CDR3, the DNA is TGTGCCGGCAGCTGGAGGCAGAAGGCCACTGAAGCTTTCTTT. Translating gives CAGSWRQKATEAFF.

The gene calls are TRBV11-2 and TRBJ2-2; TRBD2 aligns across 12 bases. Trimming at V came to 5 bases and at J to 6 bases, leaving 4 bases not matched to a gene. Germline V lookup: CDR1 SGHAT, CDR2 FQNNGV. The CDR3 sequence is 15 residues long. The CDR3 coding sequence is TGTGCCAGCAGCAATCTAGCGGGAGGGCCCGGGGAGCTGTTTTTT. Translated, it gives CASSNLAGGPGELFF.

V gene TRBV27 combines with J gene TRBJ1-2; 10 nucleotides match TRBD1. Germline V gives CDR1 MNHEY, CDR2 SMNVEV (reference sequence). This CDR3 spans 15 amino acids. Trimming at V came to 6 bases and at J to 4 bases, leaving 8 bases not matched to a gene. CDR3 in amino acids: CASSATGTGAYGYTF. The CDR3 DNA is TGTGCCAGCAGCGCCACCGGGACAGGGGCCTATGGCTACACCTTC.

The chain recombines TRBV7-9 with TRBJ2-1, with D possibly being TRBD1 (5 bases). V lost 4 bases, J lost 4 bases, and 17 bases lay in between. Germline V CDR1 and CDR2: SEHNR, FQNEAQ (reference sequence). The CDR3 contains 16 residues. The CDR3 loop is CASSSLDTMEYNEQFF. CDR3 bases: TGTGCCAGCAGCTCTCTGGACACGATGGAATACAATGAGCAGTTCTTC.

The chain combines TRBV2 with TRBJ2-1, with TRBD1 identical over 12 bases. The CDR3 loop spans 15 amino acids. J was trimmed by 7 bases and V by 4 bases; bases with no gene match: 5. CDR1 is SNHLY and CDR2 is FYNNEI in the germline V gene. Written as DNA, the CDR3 is TGTGCCAGCAGTGCCGGGACAGGGGGCAAGAATGAGCAGTTCTTC. This codes for CASSAGTGGKNEQFF.

This sequence joins TRBV5-6 and TRBJ1-3; no definite D call. V dropped 2 bases and J dropped 4 bases, with 16 bases sitting between them. The CDR3 runs to 16 residues. CDR1 is SGHDT and CDR2 is YYEEEE in the germline V gene. The CDR3 spells CASSLSGFGSGNTIYF. The CDR3 nucleotides are TGTGCCAGCAGCTTAAGCGGTTTTGGTAGCGGAAACACCATATATTTT.

The chain couples TRBV2 to TRBJ2-7; TRBD1 is a possible D gene (6 bases). The germline CDR1 and CDR2 sequences are SNHLY and FYNNEI. V dropped 5 bases and J dropped 5 bases, with 13 bases sitting between them. The CDR3 loop spans 13 amino acids. CDR3 nucleotide sequence: TGTGCCAGCAGTACAAGGGGGAACGACGAGCAGTACTTC. Encoded protein: CASSTRGNDEQYF.

V is TRBV13 and J is TRBJ2-1; 9 bases fit TRBD2. Losses at the gene ends were 5 bases for V and 4 bases for J; bases not matched to a gene: 6. Germline CDR1 and CDR2: PRHDT and FYEKMQ (reference sequence). This CDR3 contains 15 residues. CDR3 region: CASSISGSRYNEQFF. CDR3 DNA: TGTGCCAGCAGCATTAGCGGGAGTCGGTACAATGAGCAGTTCTTC.

The rearrangement joins TRBV14 to TRBJ1-2; tentatively, D is TRBD1 (6 bases). Germline CDR1 reads SGHDN; CDR2 reads FVKESK. The CDR3 extends over 17 amino acids. V was shortened by 2 bases and J by 5 bases, with 21 bases between the two germline ends. The CDR3 reads CASSQYAGTLDSYGYTF. The CDR3 DNA sequence: TGTGCCAGCAGCCAATACGCCGGGACACTGGATTCTTATGGCTACACCTTC.

The chain has TRBV19 and TRBJ1-1; TRBD1 matches 7 bases. The CDR3 extends over 17 amino acids. Germline V gene data show CDR1 as LNHDA and CDR2 as SQIVND (reference sequence). Trimming at V came to 1 base and at J to 5 bases, leaving 13 bases not matched to a gene. For the CDR3, the DNA is TGTGCCAGTAGTATAGGGAATAGGAGGGGGCGAGAAACTGAAGCTTTCTTT. Its protein is CASSIGNRRGRETEAFF.